A single sample gave rise to the 25 T cell receptor beta chains below, sequenced in a study of T cell responses to AZD1222 COVID-19 vaccine. Assay: immunoSEQ multiplex PCR; the TCRdb copy retains only in-frame clones and omits some. The sample carries about 69,000 clones, roughly 80% recorded once. The source was peripheral blood, collected 28 days after the second AZD1222 dose. The source is an adult who received the AZD1222 COVID-19 vaccine.

This clone was detected only once. The chain uses TRBV5-1 and TRBJ2-3, with D hard to call. V lost 0 bases, J lost 1 base, and 9 bases lay in between. Germline V gene lookup returns CDR1 SGHRS and CDR2 YFSETQ. The CDR3 runs to 15 residues. The CDR3 spells CASSLEGKRTDTQYF. The CDR3 DNA is TGCGCCAGCAGCTTGGAAGGGAAACGCACAGATACGCAGTATTTT. Full variable domain (remainder filled in from reference TRBV5-1 and TRBJ2-3): KAGVTQTPRYLIKTRGQQVTLSCSPISGHRSVSWYQQTPGQGLQFLFEYFSETQRNKGNFPGRFSGRQFSNSRSEMNVSTLELGDSALYLCASSLEGKRTDTQYFGPGTRLTVL.

Only one count was recorded for this clone. The chain is built from TRBV4-1 and TRBJ1-4; D not resolved. V was cut by 0 bases and J by 0 bases, with 8 bases left in between. CDR1 is MGHRA and CDR2 is YSYEKL in the germline V gene. The CDR3 sequence is 16 residues long. For the CDR3, the DNA is TGCGCCAGCAGCCAAGATTTGGGAGCAACTAATGAAAAACTGTTTTTT. Translated: CASSQDLGATNEKLFF.

This clone occurred once. The chain couples TRBV21-1 to TRBJ2-3; TRBD1, the D gene given by the table, was not confirmed from the DNA. TRBV21-1 represents a pseudogene. The length of the CDR3 is 13 residues. The CDR3 DNA reads as TGTGCCAGCAGCGCAGGGGGCACAGATACGCAGTATTTT. This sequence encodes CASSAGGTDTQYF.

The rearrangement uses TRBV18 and TRBJ1-1; D gene unclear. V was clipped by 1 base and J by 1 base, with 7 bases between them. CDR1 KGHSH and CDR2 LQKENI come from the germline V gene. This CDR3 comprises 14 residues. The CDR3 DNA follows: TGTGCCAGCTCACCACTGTTTTCGAACACTGAAGCTTTCTTT. It is translated as CASSPLFSNTEAFF.

This clone was counted a few times. The V call is TRBV6-4, the J call TRBJ2-3; 8 bases map to TRBD2. Germline loops: CDR1 MRHNA, CDR2 SNTAGT. J gave up 0 bases and V 2 bases, and 1 base lay outside the gene matches. There are 15 residues in the CDR3. The CDR3 region has the DNA TGTGCCAGCAGTGACGGCGGGGGGAGCACAGATACGCAGTATTTT. It encodes CASSDGGGSTDTQYF.

This chain uses TRBV19 with TRBJ1-5, with a weak D call TRBD1 (5 bases). The germline V gene has CDR1 LNHDA and CDR2 SQIVND (reference sequence). V lost 8 bases and J 0 bases, leaving 14 bases between the germline ends. This CDR3 region has 15 residues. The CDR3 sequence: CASGGTEHSNQPQHF. Written as DNA, the CDR3 is TGTGCCAGTGGGGGGACCGAACATAGCAATCAGCCCCAGCATTTT.

The rearrangement joins TRBV28 to TRBJ2-2; D is perhaps TRBD1 (6 bases). Germline V gene sequence: CDR1 MDHEN, CDR2 SYDVKM. The V end lost 8 bases, the J end lost 6 bases, and 22 bases lay between the germline ends. There are 16 residues in the CDR3. CDR3 DNA: TGTGCCAGCTCTGGGGCCATTTCCGCAGGGGCCGGGGAGCTGTTTTTT. It codes for CASSGAISAGAGELFF.

V gene TRBV7-9 combines with J gene TRBJ2-5, with D tentatively TRBD1 (5 bases). Germline lookup yields CDR1 SEHNR and CDR2 FQNEAQ (reference sequence). This CDR3 is built from 11 residues. Trimming cost V 6 bases and J 9 bases, with 11 bases left between them. The CDR3 loop reads CASRREGAQYF. CDR3 DNA: TGTGCCAGCAGAAGGGAAGGGGCCCAGTACTTC.

This clone appeared a single time. The genes are TRBV11-3 and TRBJ2-1; weak D call: TRBD1 (6 bases). In germline, CDR1 is SGHNT, CDR2 YENEEA. Deletions cut 4 bases from V and 5 bases from J, with 15 bases between. This CDR3 is 15 amino acids long. The chain's CDR3 is CASSSGTGIHNEQFF. The DNA of the CDR3 is TGTGCCAGCAGCTCGGGAACAGGGATTCACAATGAGCAGTTCTTC.

The V and J genes are TRBV29-1 and TRBJ2-5; 11 nucleotides align to TRBD2. The V gene's germline CDR1 is SQVTM and CDR2 ANQGSEA. Trimming cost V 8 bases and J 5 bases; bases outside gene matches: 13. The CDR3 length is 15 residues. This CDR3 is CSCISLAGGWETQYF. The CDR3 DNA sequence: TGCAGCTGCATTTCTCTAGCGGGGGGTTGGGAGACCCAGTACTTC.

The chain employs TRBV3-1 (or the pseudogene TRBV3-2) and TRBJ1-2, with 7 bases matching TRBD1. CDR3 size: 15 residues. Trimming at V came to 4 bases and at J to 4 bases, leaving 9 bases not matched to a gene. Germline V gene lookup returns CDR1 LGHDT and CDR2 YNNKEL (reference sequence). The CDR3 coding sequence is TGTGCCAGCAGCCCCGGATCCGGACAGGCCTATGGCTACACCTTC. It codes for CASSPGSGQAYGYTF.

This clone was seen a few times. The chain employs TRBV6-2 or TRBV6-3 and TRBJ1-1; D may be TRBD1 (6 bases). V was trimmed by 1 base and J by 1 base, leaving 13 bases between them. Germline V gene data show CDR1 as MNHEY and CDR2 as SVGEGT. The CDR3 contains 16 residues. The CDR3 DNA sequence: TGTGCCAGCAGTTACTTACAGGGCGAATCGAACACTGAAGCTTTCTTT. It codes for CASSYLQGESNTEAFF.

This clone was found a few times. The J gene is TRBJ2-2, the V gene TRBV4-1, with a tentative D call TRBD2 (5 bases). Germline V gene sequence: CDR1 MGHRA, CDR2 YSYEKL. The CDR3 runs 17 residues. The V end was cut by 0 bases, the J end by 1 base, with 12 bases between. CDR3 in amino acids: CASSQDLGLKNTGELFF. DNA for the CDR3: TGCGCCAGCAGCCAAGATTTAGGACTGAAGAACACCGGGGAGCTGTTTTTT.

This chain connects TRBV12-3 or TRBV12-4 to TRBJ2-5, with no clear D. The CDR3 has 13 residues. V lost 3 bases and J lost 4, with 9 bases in between. CDR3 nucleotides: TGTGCCAGCAGTTTGTCTAGGTTAGAGACCCAGTACTTC. Translated: CASSLSRLETQYF.

CDR3 loop: CASSEILVGELFF. The CDR3 nucleotides read TGTGCCAGCAGCGAGATACTTGTTGGGGAGCTGTTTTTT. V gene TRBV7-9 combines with J gene TRBJ2-2; D ambiguous. Germline V lookup: CDR1 SEHNR, CDR2 FQNEAQ (reference sequence). This CDR3 has 13 amino acids. Trimming cost V 5 bases and J 8 bases, with 12 bases left between them.

The V and J genes are TRBV4-2 and TRBJ1-6, with TRBD1 matching over 8 bases. Germline trimming cut 1 base from V and 9 bases from J; bases unmatched to any gene: 8. Germline V gene sequence: CDR1 LGHNA, CDR2 YNFKEQ. This CDR3 spans 16 amino acids. CDR3 sequence: CASSQVGTGGSSPLHF. The CDR3 DNA reads as TGTGCCAGCAGCCAAGTCGGAACAGGGGGTAGTTCACCCCTCCACTTT.

V gene TRBV27 combines with J gene TRBJ1-1; no clear D gene. CDR1 is MNHEY, CDR2 SMNVEV, per germline (reference sequence). There are 15 residues in the CDR3. Trimming took off 7 bases at V and 3 bases at J, with 18 bases between the two ends. CDR3 nucleotide sequence: TGTGCCAGCATGGCTCGTTTGGGGTTCGACACTGAAGCTTTCTTT. Translating gives CASMARLGFDTEAFF.

V usage is TRBV10-3 and J usage is TRBJ1-6; D is ambiguous. Germline-derived CDR1 and CDR2 are ENHRY and SYGVKD. The CDR3 loop spans 14 amino acids. The ends were cut back, 10 bases at V and 7 bases at J, with 17 bases in the middle. The CDR3 region is CATNPLSGNSPLHF. The CDR3 DNA sequence: TGTGCCACCAACCCCTTATCAGGCAATTCACCCCTCCACTTT.

V gene TRBV9 combines with J gene TRBJ2-2; no reliable D call. The germline V gene encodes CDR1 SGDLS and CDR2 YYNGEE. Trimming shortened V by 0 bases and J by 6 bases, and 6 bases separated the two germline ends. This CDR3 contains 13 residues. The CDR3 sequence: CASSVDVAGELFF. Written as DNA, the CDR3 is TGTGCCAGCAGCGTAGATGTAGCCGGGGAGCTGTTTTTT.

This clone has more than one count but fewer than ten. The chain joins TRBV7-6 to TRBJ1-2; TRBD1 aligns across 10 bases. V was pared by 4 bases and J by 3 bases, with 5 bases of the junction left unmatched. This CDR3 region has 15 residues. Germline V gene lookup returns CDR1 SGHVS and CDR2 FNYEAQ. CDR3 in DNA: TGTGCCAGCAGCTCCCACGGGACAGGGGACTATGGCTACACCTTC. This translates into CASSSHGTGDYGYTF.

This chain joins TRBV9 and TRBJ1-3; maybe TRBD1 (6 bases). The V end lost 3 bases, the J end lost 0 bases, and 10 bases lay between the germline ends. Per germline, CDR1 SGDLS and CDR2 YYNGEE. This CDR3 comprises 15 residues. The CDR3 sequence: CASSAQGLSGNTIYF. The CDR3 bases are TGTGCCAGCAGCGCACAGGGACTCTCTGGAAACACCATATATTTT. The entire variable domain, with the rest obtained from reference TRBV9 and TRBJ1-3, is as follows: DSGVTQTPKHLITATGQRVTLRCSPRSGDLSVYWYQQSLDQGLQFLIQYYNGEERAKGNILERFSAQQFPDLHSELNLSSLELGDSALYFCASSAQGLSGNTIYFGEGSWLTVV.

The V call is TRBV19, the J call TRBJ2-1, with D maybe TRBD1 (6 bases). V was cut by 4 bases and J by 4 bases, with 11 bases left in between. Germline V gene sequence: CDR1 LNHDA, CDR2 SQIVND (reference sequence). The CDR3 loop spans 14 amino acids. The CDR3 sequence: CASSTGVAYNEQFF. In DNA, the CDR3 is TGTGCCAGTAGTACAGGGGTAGCATACAATGAGCAGTTCTTC.

This chain joins TRBV6-2 or TRBV6-3 and TRBJ2-3, with 13 bases that match TRBD2. Germline V gene sequence: CDR1 MNHEY, CDR2 SVGEGT. This CDR3 is built from 19 residues. J was trimmed by 2 bases and V by 2 bases; bases with no gene match: 10. In DNA form, the CDR3 reads TGTGCCAGCAGTTACCAGACTAGCGGGGGGCAACTCAACACAGATACGCAGTATTTT. This codes for CASSYQTSGGQLNTDTQYF.

This clone was picked up one time. This chain connects TRBV9 to TRBJ1-1, with D tentatively TRBD1 (6 bases). Trimming cost V 3 bases and J 3 bases, with 27 bases left between them. CDR1 and CDR2 (germline): SGDLS, YYNGEE. The CDR3 runs 19 residues. CDR3 sequence (DNA): TGTGCCAGCAGCGCAGGCCAACAGGGTAGTGGATGGAGATACACTGAAGCTTTCTTT. Its protein product is CASSAGQQGSGWRYTEAFF.

V and J are TRBV7-9 and TRBJ1-4; no reliable D call. Germline CDR1 reads SEHNR; CDR2 reads FQNEAQ (reference sequence). Trimming cost V 0 bases and J 8 bases, with 7 bases left between them. This CDR3 is 13 amino acids long. For the CDR3, the DNA is TGTGCCAGCAGCTTAGCCCCGGGAGAAAAACTGTTTTTT. Protein product: CASSLAPGEKLFF.